The 21 T cell receptor beta chains presented below share a single source sample, sequenced in a study of blood T cell repertoires in COVID-19. Assay: immunoSEQ multiplex PCR; the TCRdb copy retains only in-frame clones and omits some. Among roughly 200,000 clones listed, 81% were seen once. Sequencing was done on a sample of peripheral blood. The receptors stem from a woman of 80 years or more with acute or convalescent COVID-19.

This chain joins TRBV19 and TRBJ2-3, with D perhaps TRBD1 (5 bases). The V end lost 6 bases, the J end lost 6 bases, and 25 bases lay between the germline ends. The germline V gene encodes CDR1 LNHDA and CDR2 SQIVND (reference sequence). CDR3 size: 17 residues. Written as DNA, the CDR3 is TGTGCCAGTAGCCCCTTGCGAACTCTGGGGCAGGGTGATACGCAGTATTTT. Translation gives CASSPLRTLGQGDTQYF.

J is TRBJ1-3 and V is TRBV18; maybe TRBD1 (6 bases). CDR1 KGHSH and CDR2 LQKENI come from the germline V gene. CDR3 length: 17 amino acids. Trimming shortened V by 3 bases and J by 0 bases, and 15 bases separated the two germline ends. The CDR3 bases are TGTGCCAGCTCACCGCGGGGGCAGGAGTTCTCTGGAAACACCATATATTTT. Its translation is CASSPRGQEFSGNTIYF.

The chain joins TRBV21-1 to TRBJ1-2. TRBV21-1 is a documented pseudogene. The CDR3 has 17 residues. CDR3 in DNA: TGTGCCAGCAGCAAAGATTTGATGTTCGAGACCGGGAAAGGTTACACCTTC. Residues: CASSKDLMFETGKGYTF.

The chain carries TRBV9 and TRBJ2-7; weak D call: TRBD2 (6 bases). CDR3 length equals 13 residues. The germline V and J ends were trimmed by 1 base and 4 bases, with 9 bases remaining between them. Per the germline V gene, CDR1 is SGDLS and CDR2 is YYNGEE. The CDR3 DNA is TGTGCCAGCAGCGTATGGGACTCATACGAGCAGTACTTC. Protein product: CASSVWDSYEQYF.

The gene calls are TRBV5-1 and TRBJ2-3, with TRBD2 matching over 9 bases. The CDR3 consists of 17 residues. Per the germline V gene, CDR1 is SGHRS and CDR2 is YFSETQ. V lost 4 bases, J lost 0 bases, and 9 bases stayed unmatched. Here the CDR3 reads CASSPLGGRGSTDTQYF. The DNA of the CDR3 is TGCGCCAGCAGCCCCCTGGGCGGGAGGGGGAGCACAGATACGCAGTATTTT.

The V and J genes are TRBV30 and TRBJ1-2; D is unclear. The CDR3 is 12 residues long. Germline values: CDR1 GTSNPN, CDR2 SVGIG (reference sequence). The V and J ends lost 1 base and 3 bases respectively, with 6 bases between them. This CDR3 is CAWSESYYGYTF. The DNA of the CDR3 is TGTGCCTGGAGTGAGAGTTACTATGGCTACACCTTC.

The chain uses TRBV19 and TRBJ1-6; D is unclear. From germline, CDR1 is LNHDA and CDR2 SQIVND (reference sequence). CDR3 length: 14 residues. Trimming removed 6 bases at V and 5 bases at J, with 11 bases between. The CDR3 nucleotides read TGTGCCAGTAGCACAACAGTAGATAATTCACCCCTCCACTTT. It yields the protein CASSTTVDNSPLHF.

The J gene is TRBJ2-7, the V gene TRBV2; 8 bases agree with TRBD2. The CDR3 runs to 14 residues. Germline assignment: CDR1 SNHLY and CDR2 FYNNEI. Unmatched junction bases numbered 12, after V lost 8 bases and J lost 6 bases. The CDR3 DNA reads TGTGCCAGCGCCGGGGGGGGACCCTCCGTCGAGCAGTACTTC. As protein: CASAGGGPSVEQYF.

This clone was counted only a few times. The chain uses TRBV7-3 and TRBJ2-1, with 7 bases aligning to TRBD2. Losses at the gene ends were 2 bases for V and 1 base for J; bases not matched to a gene: 8. Per the germline V gene, CDR1 is SGHTA and CDR2 is FQGTGA. The CDR3 runs to 17 residues. The DNA for the CDR3 is TGTGCCAGCAGCTTAGCTGCCGCGGGAGAATCCTACAATGAGCAGTTCTTC. Translation gives CASSLAAAGESYNEQFF.

A single count supports this clone. V is TRBV3-1 (or the pseudogene TRBV3-2) and J is TRBJ1-1, with D unclear. This CDR3 has 13 amino acids. Germline V lookup: CDR1 LGHDT, CDR2 YNNKEL (reference sequence). Trimming removed 1 base at V and 5 bases at J, with 8 bases between. The CDR3, as DNA: TGTGCCAGCAGCCAAGTGGAGGGTACTGAAGCTTTCTTT. Translated, it gives CASSQVEGTEAFF.

This clone has only a few counts. The chain combines TRBV5-4 with TRBJ1-1, with a weak D call TRBD1 (6 bases). This CDR3 is built from 14 residues. CDR1 and CDR2 from the germline V gene are SGHNT and YYREEE (reference sequence). The germline V and J ends were trimmed by 4 bases and 4 bases, with 14 bases remaining between them. The CDR3 DNA sequence: TGTGCCAGCAGCACCGGTACAGGGTCCACTGAAGCTTTCTTT. This translates into CASSTGTGSTEAFF.

The genes are TRBV2 and TRBJ1-6; no clear D. V gave up 7 bases and J gave up 7 bases, with 11 bases separating them. There are 13 residues in the CDR3. The germline V gene has CDR1 SNHLY and CDR2 FYNNEI. In nucleotides, the CDR3 is TGTGCCAGCATCCCGTTAGTCAATTCACCCCTCCACTTT. Its translation is CASIPLVNSPLHF.

The chain joins TRBV18 to TRBJ1-4; 8 nucleotides line up with TRBD1. Unmatched junction bases numbered 5, after V lost 9 bases and J lost 5 bases. The CDR3 is 13 amino acids. Looked up from germline, CDR1 is KGHSH and CDR2 is LQKENI. The CDR3 DNA reads TGTGCCAGTGTCCGGGACAGGAATGAAAAACTGTTTTTT. This encodes CASVRDRNEKLFF. Full variable domain (missing parts from reference TRBV18 and TRBJ1-4): NAGVMQNPRHLVRRRGQEARLRCSPMKGHSHVYWYRQLPEEGLKFMVYLQKENIIDESGMPKERFSAEFPKEGPSILRIQQVVRGDSAAYFCASVRDRNEKLFFGSGTQLSVL.

The chain is built from TRBV3-1 (or the pseudogene TRBV3-2) and TRBJ1-6; 7 bases map to TRBD1. The V and J ends lost 2 bases and 5 bases, in that order; junction bases with no gene match: 12. This CDR3 has 18 residues. Per germline, CDR1 LGHDT and CDR2 YNNKEL (reference sequence). The CDR3 here is CASSQLPQTGSNNSPLHF. CDR3 in DNA: TGTGCCAGCAGCCAATTACCCCAGACAGGGTCCAATAATTCACCCCTCCACTTT.

The chain recombines TRBV7-9 with TRBJ2-7; TRBD1 agrees at 8 bases. The CDR3 extends over 16 amino acids. V lost 3 bases and J lost 1; bases outside the gene matches: 8. The V gene's germline CDR1 is SEHNR and CDR2 FQNEAQ (reference sequence). Here the CDR3 DNA reads TGTGCCAGCAGCTTTGAGTGGGGGACAGGATCCTACGAGCAGTACTTC. This encodes CASSFEWGTGSYEQYF.

The CDR3 DNA is TGTGCCAGCAGCGAGGGAGTACAACCTTCACCCCTCCACTTT. As protein: CASSEGVQPSPLHF. The V and J genes are TRBV9 and TRBJ1-6; D is unclear. Trimming removed 3 bases at V and 9 bases at J, with 13 bases between. Germline CDR1 SGDLS, CDR2 YYNGEE. This CDR3 contains 14 residues.

The gene calls are TRBV3-1 (or the pseudogene TRBV3-2) and TRBJ2-7; D is unresolved. The germline CDR1 and CDR2 sequences are LGHDT and YNNKEL (reference sequence). Trimming left V 3 bases short and J 9 bases short, with 9 bases between. The CDR3 length is 11 residues. The CDR3 region has the DNA TGTGCCAGCAGCCAGTCTGTCCTGCAGTACTTC. Translating it yields CASSQSVLQYF.

This CDR3 reads CASKGSYGGYEKLFF. DNA for the CDR3: TGCGCCAGCAAAGGATCGTACGGGGGTTATGAAAAACTGTTTTTT. The chain recombines TRBV10-1 with TRBJ1-4, with D possibly matching TRBD1 (5 bases). Per the germline V gene, CDR1 is WNHNN and CDR2 is SYGVQD (reference sequence). The CDR3 has 15 amino acids. V was trimmed by 7 bases and J by 6 bases, leaving 18 bases between them.

The rearrangement uses TRBV5-1 and TRBJ1-1, with D possibly TRBD1 on 6 matching bases. Trimming removed 4 bases at V and 0 bases at J, with 13 bases between. Germline V gene lookup returns CDR1 SGHRS and CDR2 YFSETQ. The CDR3 sequence is 15 residues long. The CDR3 reads CASSPGQPLNTEAFF. The CDR3 DNA follows: TGCGCCAGCAGCCCAGGACAGCCTTTGAACACTGAAGCTTTCTTT.

The J gene is TRBJ1-5, the V gene TRBV10-3; D not certain. CDR1 is ENHRY, CDR2 SYGVKD, per germline. Trimming shortened V by 5 bases and J by 2 bases, and 13 bases separated the two germline ends. The CDR3 runs to 15 residues. This chain's CDR3 is CAISSGLEGNQPQHF. The DNA for the CDR3 is TGTGCCATCAGTTCGGGTTTGGAGGGCAATCAGCCCCAGCATTTT.

V and J are TRBV19 and TRBJ2-5, with 9 bases that match TRBD1. Germline values: CDR1 LNHDA, CDR2 SQIVND (reference sequence). This CDR3 has 15 residues. V gave up 6 bases and J gave up 2 bases; unmatched junction bases: 7. The CDR3 DNA follows: TGTGCCAGTAGAAAGAGGGACAGGGATCAAGAGACCCAGTACTTC. Translating it yields CASRKRDRDQETQYF.